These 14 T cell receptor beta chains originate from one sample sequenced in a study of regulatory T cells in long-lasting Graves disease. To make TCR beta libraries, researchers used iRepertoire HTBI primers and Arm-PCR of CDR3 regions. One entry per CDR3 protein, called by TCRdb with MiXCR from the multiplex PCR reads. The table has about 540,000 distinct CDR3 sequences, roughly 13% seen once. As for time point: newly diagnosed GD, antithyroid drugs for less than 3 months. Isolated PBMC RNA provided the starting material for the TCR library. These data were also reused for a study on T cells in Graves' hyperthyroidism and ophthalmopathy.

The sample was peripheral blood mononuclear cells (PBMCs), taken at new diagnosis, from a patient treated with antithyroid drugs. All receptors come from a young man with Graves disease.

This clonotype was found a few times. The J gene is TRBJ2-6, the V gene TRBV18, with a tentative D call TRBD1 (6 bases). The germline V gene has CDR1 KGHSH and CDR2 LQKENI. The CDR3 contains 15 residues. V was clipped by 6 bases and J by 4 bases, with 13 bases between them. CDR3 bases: TGTGCCAGCTCCCCAGGGGTTCTGGGGGCCAACGTCCTGACTTTC. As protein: CASSPGVLGANVLTF. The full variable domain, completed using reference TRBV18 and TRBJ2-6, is NAGVMQNPRHLVRRRGQEARLRCSPMKGHSHVYWYRQLPEEGLKFMVYLQKENIIDESGMPKERFSAEFPKEGPSILRIQQVVRGDSAAYFCASSPGVLGANVLTFGAGSRLTVL.

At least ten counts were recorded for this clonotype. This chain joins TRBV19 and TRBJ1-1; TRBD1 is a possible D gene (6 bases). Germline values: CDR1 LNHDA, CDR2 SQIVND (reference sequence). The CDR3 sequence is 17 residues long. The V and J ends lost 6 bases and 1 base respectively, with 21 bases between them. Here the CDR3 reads CASSRFSPGEENTEAFF. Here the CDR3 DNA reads TGTGCCAGTAGCCGCTTTTCCCCAGGGGAGGAGAACACTGAAGCTTTCTTT.

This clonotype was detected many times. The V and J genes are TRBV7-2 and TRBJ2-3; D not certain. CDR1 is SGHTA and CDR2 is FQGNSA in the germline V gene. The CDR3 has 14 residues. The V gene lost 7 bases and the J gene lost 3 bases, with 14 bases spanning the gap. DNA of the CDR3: TGTGCCAGCACCACTTACGGCAAGACAGATACGCAGTATTTT. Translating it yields CASTTYGKTDTQYF.

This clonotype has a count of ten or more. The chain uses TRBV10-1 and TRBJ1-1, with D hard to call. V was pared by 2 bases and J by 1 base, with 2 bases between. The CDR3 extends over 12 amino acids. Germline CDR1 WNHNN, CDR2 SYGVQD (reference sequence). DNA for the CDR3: TGCGCCAGCAGTGAGGAGAACACTGAAGCTTTCTTT. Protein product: CASSEENTEAFF.

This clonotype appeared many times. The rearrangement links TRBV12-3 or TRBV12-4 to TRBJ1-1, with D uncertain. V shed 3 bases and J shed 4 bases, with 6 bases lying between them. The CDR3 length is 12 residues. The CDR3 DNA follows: TGTGCCAGCAGTTTCGTCAGCACTGAAGCTTTCTTT. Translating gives CASSFVSTEAFF.

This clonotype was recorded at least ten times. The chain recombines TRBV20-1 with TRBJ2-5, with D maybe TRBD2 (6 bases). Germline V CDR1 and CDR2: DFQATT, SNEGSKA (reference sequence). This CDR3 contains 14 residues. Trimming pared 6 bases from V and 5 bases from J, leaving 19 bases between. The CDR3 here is CSAIPGLGVETQYF. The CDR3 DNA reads TGCAGTGCAATTCCGGGACTGGGCGTTGAGACCCAGTACTTC.

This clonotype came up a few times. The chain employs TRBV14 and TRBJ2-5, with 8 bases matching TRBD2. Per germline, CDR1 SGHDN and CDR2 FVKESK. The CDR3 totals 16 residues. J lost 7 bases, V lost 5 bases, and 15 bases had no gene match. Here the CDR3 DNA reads TGTGCCAGCAGCTCGTATACCGGGACTAGTGATGTGACCCAGTACTTC. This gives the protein CASSSYTGTSDVTQYF. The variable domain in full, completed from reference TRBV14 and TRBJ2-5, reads EAGVTQFPSHSVIEKGQTVTLRCDPISGHDNLYWYRRVMGKEIKFLLHFVKESKQDESGMPNNRFLAERTGGTYSTLKVQPAELEDSGVYFCASSSYTGTSDVTQYFGPGTRLLVL.

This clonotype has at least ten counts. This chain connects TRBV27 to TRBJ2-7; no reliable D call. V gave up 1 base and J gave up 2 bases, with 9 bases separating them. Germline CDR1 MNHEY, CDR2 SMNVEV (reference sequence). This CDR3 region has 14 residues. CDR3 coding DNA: TGTGCCAGCAGTTTATACGATTCTACCTACGAGCAGTACTTC. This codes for CASSLYDSTYEQYF.

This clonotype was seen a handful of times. The CDR3 nucleotides read TGTGCCAGCAGCCAAGTGACAGGAGGTAGCAATCAGCCCCAGCATTTT. Its translation: CASSQVTGGSNQPQHF. The chain uses TRBV4-2 and TRBJ1-5, with a weak D call TRBD1 (6 bases). Germline V gene lookup returns CDR1 LGHNA and CDR2 YNFKEQ. The CDR3 loop spans 16 amino acids. The V end lost 1 base, the J end lost 0 bases, and 10 bases lay between the germline ends.

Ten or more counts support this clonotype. The CDR3 coding sequence is TGTGCCAGCCTAGCGGGAGGAAGGAGCGGGGAGCTGTTTTTT. This sequence encodes CASLAGGRSGELFF. The J gene is TRBJ2-2, the V gene TRBV12-3 or TRBV12-4, with TRBD2 matching 11 bases. The CDR3 covers 14 residues. Trimming took 8 bases from V and 7 from J; bases not matched to a gene: 6.

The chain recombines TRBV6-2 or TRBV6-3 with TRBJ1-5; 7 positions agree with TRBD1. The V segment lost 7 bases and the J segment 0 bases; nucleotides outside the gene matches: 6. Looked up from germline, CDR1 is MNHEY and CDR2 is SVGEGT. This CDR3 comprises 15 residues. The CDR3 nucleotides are TGTGCCAGCACCTCGGGACAGTATAGCAATCAGCCCCAGCATTTT. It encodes CASTSGQYSNQPQHF.

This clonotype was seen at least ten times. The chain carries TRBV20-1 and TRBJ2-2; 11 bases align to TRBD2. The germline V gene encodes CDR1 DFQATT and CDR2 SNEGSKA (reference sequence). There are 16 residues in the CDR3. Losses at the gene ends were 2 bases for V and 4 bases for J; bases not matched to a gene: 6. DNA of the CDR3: TGCAGTGCTAGATCCAGACTAGCGGGGCTCACCGGGGAGCTGTTTTTT. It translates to CSARSRLAGLTGELFF.

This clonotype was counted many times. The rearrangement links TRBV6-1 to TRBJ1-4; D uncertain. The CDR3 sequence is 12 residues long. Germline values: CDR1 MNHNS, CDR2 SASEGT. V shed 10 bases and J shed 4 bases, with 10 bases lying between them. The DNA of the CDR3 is TGTGCCACCCGGGGTGGTAATGAAAAACTGTTTTTT. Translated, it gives CATRGGNEKLFF.

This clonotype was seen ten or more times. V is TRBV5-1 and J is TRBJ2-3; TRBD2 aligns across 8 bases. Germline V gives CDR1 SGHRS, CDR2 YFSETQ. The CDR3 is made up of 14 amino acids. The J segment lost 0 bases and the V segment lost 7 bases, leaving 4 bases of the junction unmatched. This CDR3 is CASSSGFSTDTQYF. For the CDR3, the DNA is TGCGCCAGCTCTAGCGGGTTTAGCACAGATACGCAGTATTTT.